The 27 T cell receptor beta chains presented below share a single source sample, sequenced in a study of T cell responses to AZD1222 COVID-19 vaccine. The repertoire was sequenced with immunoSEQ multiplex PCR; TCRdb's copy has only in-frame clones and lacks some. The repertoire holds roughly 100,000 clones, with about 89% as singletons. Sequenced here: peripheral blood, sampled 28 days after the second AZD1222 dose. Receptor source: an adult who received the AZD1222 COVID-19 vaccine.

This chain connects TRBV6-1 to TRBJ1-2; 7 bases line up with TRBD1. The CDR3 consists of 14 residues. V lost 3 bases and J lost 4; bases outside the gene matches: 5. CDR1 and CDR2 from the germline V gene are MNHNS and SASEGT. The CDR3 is CASSDQGQFYGYTF. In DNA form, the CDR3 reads TGTGCCAGCAGTGACCAGGGACAGTTCTATGGCTACACCTTC.

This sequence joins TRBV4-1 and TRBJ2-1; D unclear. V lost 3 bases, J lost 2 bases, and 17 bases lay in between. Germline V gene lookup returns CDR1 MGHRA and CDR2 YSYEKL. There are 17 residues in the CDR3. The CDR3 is CASSHSFGPGAYNEQFF. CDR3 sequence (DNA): TGCGCCAGCAGCCACTCCTTTGGGCCAGGAGCCTACAATGAGCAGTTCTTC.

The CDR3, as DNA: TGTGCCAGTAGCATAAGAGGGGACGAGCAGTACTTC. It yields the protein CASSIRGDEQYF. The chain couples TRBV19 to TRBJ2-7; D could derive from TRBD1 or TRBD2 (5 bases each). CDR1 LNHDA and CDR2 SQIVND come from the germline V gene (reference sequence). Trimming pared 6 bases from V and 5 bases from J, leaving 11 bases between. The CDR3 has 12 amino acids. Variable domain in full (rest from reference TRBV19 and TRBJ2-7): DGGITQSPKYLFRKEGQNVTLSCEQNLNHDAMYWYRQDPGQGLRLIYYSQIVNDFQKGDIAEGYSVSREKKESFPLTVTSAQKNPTAFYLCASSIRGDEQYFGPGTRLTVT.

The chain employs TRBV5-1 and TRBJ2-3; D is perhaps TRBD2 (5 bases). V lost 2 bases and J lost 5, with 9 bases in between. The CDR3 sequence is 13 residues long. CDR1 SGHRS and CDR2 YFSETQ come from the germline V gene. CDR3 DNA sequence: TGCGCCAGCAGCTTCGGGGAGAGAGATACGCAGTATTTT. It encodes CASSFGERDTQYF.

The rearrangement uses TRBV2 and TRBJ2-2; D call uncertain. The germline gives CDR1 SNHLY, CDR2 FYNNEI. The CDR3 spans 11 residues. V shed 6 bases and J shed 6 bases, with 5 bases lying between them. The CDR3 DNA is TGTGCCAGCAGGACGGCCGGGGAGCTGTTTTTT. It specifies CASRTAGELFF.

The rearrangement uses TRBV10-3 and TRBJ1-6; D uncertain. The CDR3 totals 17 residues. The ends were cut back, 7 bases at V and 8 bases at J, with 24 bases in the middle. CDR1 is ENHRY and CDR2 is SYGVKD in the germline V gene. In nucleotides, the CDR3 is TGTGCCATCATCGGGCGTTCGGGGTTTAGCTTCTATTCACCCCTCCACTTT. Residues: CAIIGRSGFSFYSPLHF.

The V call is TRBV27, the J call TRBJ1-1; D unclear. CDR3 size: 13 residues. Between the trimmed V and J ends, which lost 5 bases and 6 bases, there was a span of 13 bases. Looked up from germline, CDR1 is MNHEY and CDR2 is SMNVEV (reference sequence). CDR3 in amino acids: CASSRIGSSEAFF. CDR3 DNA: TGTGCCAGCAGTCGCATCGGATCATCTGAAGCTTTCTTT.

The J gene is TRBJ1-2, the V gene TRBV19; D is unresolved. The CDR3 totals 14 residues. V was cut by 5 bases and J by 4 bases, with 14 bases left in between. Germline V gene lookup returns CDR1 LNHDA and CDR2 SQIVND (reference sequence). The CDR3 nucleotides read TGTGCCAGTAGTCATCTGGTGCAAATCTATGGCTACACCTTC. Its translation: CASSHLVQIYGYTF.

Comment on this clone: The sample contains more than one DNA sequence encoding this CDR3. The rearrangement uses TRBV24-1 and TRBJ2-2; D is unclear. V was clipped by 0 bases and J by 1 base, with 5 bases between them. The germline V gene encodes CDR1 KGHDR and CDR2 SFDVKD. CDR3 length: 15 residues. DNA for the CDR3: TGTGCCACCAGTGATTTGGTCGGGAACACCGGGGAGCTGTTTTTT. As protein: CATSDLVGNTGELFF.

CDR3 nucleotides: TGCAGCGTTGTATTCTACACTGAAGCTTTCTTT. Translating it yields CSVVFYTEAFF. The genes are TRBV29-1 and TRBJ1-1; D is ambiguous. The ends were cut back, 4 bases at V and 3 bases at J, with 6 bases in the middle. The CDR3 extends over 11 amino acids. CDR1 SQVTM and CDR2 ANQGSEA come from the germline V gene.

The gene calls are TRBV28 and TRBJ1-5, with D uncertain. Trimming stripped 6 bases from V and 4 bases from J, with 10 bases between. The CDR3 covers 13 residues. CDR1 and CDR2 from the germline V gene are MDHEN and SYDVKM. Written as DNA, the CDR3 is TGTGCCAGCAGCCCACATGCAAATCAGCCCCAGCATTTT. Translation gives CASSPHANQPQHF.

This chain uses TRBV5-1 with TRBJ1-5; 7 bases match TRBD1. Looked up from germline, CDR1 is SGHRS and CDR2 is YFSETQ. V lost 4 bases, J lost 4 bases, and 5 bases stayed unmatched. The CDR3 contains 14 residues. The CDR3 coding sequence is TGCGCCAGCAGCGAGGGACAGCCTAATCAGCCCCAGCATTTT. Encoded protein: CASSEGQPNQPQHF.

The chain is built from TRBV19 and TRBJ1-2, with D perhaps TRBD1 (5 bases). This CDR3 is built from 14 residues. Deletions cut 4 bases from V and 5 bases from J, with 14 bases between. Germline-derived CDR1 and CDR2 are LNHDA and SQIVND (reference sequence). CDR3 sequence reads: CASSNQRGVYGYTF. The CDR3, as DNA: TGTGCCAGTAGTAACCAGAGGGGCGTTTATGGCTACACCTTC. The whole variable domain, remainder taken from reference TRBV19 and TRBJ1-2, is DGGITQSPKYLFRKEGQNVTLSCEQNLNHDAMYWYRQDPGQGLRLIYYSQIVNDFQKGDIAEGYSVSREKKESFPLTVTSAQKNPTAFYLCASSNQRGVYGYTFGSGTRLTVV.

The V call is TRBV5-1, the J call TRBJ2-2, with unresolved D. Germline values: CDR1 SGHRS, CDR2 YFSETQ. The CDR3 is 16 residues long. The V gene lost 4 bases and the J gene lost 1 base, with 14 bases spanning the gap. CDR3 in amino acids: CASSPVGKGNTGELFF. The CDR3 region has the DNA TGCGCCAGCAGCCCGGTTGGGAAGGGGAACACCGGGGAGCTGTTTTTT.

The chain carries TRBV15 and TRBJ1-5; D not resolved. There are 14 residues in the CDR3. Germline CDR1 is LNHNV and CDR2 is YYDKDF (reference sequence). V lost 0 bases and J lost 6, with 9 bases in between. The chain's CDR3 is CATSRDRVVQPQHF. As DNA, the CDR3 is TGTGCCACCAGCAGAGATAGAGTAGTTCAGCCCCAGCATTTT.

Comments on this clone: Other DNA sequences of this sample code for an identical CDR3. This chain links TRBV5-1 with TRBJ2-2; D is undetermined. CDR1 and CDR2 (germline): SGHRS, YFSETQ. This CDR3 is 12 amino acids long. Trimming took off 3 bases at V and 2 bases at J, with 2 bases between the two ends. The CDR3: CASSSNTGELFF. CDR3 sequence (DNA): TGCGCCAGCAGCTCAAACACCGGGGAGCTGTTTTTT.

CDR3 amino acids: CASSLRSTSGRYTDTQYF. The DNA of the CDR3 is TGTGCCAGCAGTTTGAGGTCGACTAGCGGGAGATACACAGATACGCAGTATTTT. The chain has TRBV27 and TRBJ2-3; 12 bases line up with TRBD2. Germline lookup yields CDR1 MNHEY and CDR2 SMNVEV (reference sequence). V trimming: 3 bases; J trimming: 2 bases; junction bases outside the gene matches: 9. This CDR3 is 18 amino acids long.

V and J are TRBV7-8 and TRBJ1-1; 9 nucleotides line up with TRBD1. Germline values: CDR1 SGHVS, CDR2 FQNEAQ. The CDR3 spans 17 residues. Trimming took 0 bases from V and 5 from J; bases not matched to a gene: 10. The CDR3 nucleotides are TGTGCCAGCAGCTTAGCGGACAGGGGTAATAGAAAAACTGAAGCTTTCTTT. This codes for CASSLADRGNRKTEAFF. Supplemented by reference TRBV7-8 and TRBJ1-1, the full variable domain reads GAGVSQSPRYKVAKRGQDVALRCDPISGHVSLFWYQQALGQGPEFLTYFQNEAQLDKSGLPSDRFFAERPEGSVSTLKIQRTQQEDSAVYLCASSLADRGNRKTEAFFGQGTRLTVV.

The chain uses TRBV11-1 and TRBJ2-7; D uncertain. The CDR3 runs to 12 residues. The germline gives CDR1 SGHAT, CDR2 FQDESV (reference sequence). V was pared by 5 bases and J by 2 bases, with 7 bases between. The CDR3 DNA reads TGTGCCAGCAGCCGAGAGGCCTACGAGCAGTACTTC. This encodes CASSREAYEQYF.

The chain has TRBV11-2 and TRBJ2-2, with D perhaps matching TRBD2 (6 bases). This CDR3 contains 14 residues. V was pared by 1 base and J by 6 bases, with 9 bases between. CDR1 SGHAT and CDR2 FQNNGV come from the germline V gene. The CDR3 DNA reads TGTGCCAGCAGCTTAGCGGACTACTCCGGGGAGCTGTTTTTT. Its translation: CASSLADYSGELFF.

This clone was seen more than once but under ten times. The CDR3 DNA reads as TGCGCCAGCGGACAGATCCGGGATTATGGCTACACCTTC. Translating it yields CASGQIRDYGYTF. The V and J genes are TRBV10-2 and TRBJ1-2; maybe TRBD1 (6 bases). The CDR3 runs to 13 residues. With 8 bases removed from V and 5 bases from J, the gap between germline ends came to 15 bases. Germline V gene data show CDR1 as WSHSY and CDR2 as SAAADI.

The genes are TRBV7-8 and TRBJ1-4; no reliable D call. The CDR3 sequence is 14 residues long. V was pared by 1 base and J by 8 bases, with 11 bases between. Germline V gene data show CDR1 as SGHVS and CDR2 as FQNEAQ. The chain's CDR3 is CASSLVPTDEKLFF. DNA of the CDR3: TGTGCCAGCAGCTTAGTACCAACCGACGAAAAACTGTTTTTT.

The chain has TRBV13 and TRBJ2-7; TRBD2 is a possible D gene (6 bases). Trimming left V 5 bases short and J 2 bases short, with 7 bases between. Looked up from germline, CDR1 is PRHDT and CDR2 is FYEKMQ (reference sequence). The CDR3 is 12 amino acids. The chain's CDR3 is CASSRGAYEQYF. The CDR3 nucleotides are TGTGCCAGCAGCCGCGGGGCCTACGAGCAGTACTTC. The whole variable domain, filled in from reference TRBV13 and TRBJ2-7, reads AAGVIQSPRHLIKEKRETATLKCYPIPRHDTVYWYQQGPGQDPQFLISFYEKMQSDKGSIPDRFSAQQFSDYHSELNMSSLELGDSALYFCASSRGAYEQYFGPGTRLTVT.

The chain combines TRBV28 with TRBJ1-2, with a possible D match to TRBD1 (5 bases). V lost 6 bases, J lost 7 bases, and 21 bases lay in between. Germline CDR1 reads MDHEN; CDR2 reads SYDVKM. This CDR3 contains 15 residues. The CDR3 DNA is TGTGCCAGCAGGTCTGCCCAGTGGACATCTACTGGCTACACCTTC. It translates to CASRSAQWTSTGYTF.

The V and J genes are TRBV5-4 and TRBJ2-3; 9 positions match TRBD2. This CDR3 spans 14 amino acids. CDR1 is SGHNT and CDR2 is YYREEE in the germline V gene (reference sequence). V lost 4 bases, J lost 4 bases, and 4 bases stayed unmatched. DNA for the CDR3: TGTGCCAGCAGCCCTAGGACTAGCGCAGATACGCAGTATTTT. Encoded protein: CASSPRTSADTQYF.

CDR3 DNA: TGTGCCAGCAGCCTTATCTCGCGTAGTGAGCAGTTCTTC. This translates into CASSLISRSEQFF. The chain is built from TRBV6-2 or TRBV6-3 and TRBJ2-1, with D hard to call. Deletions cut 6 bases from V and 9 bases from J, with 15 bases between. CDR1 is MNHEY, CDR2 SVGEGT, per germline. This CDR3 region has 13 residues.

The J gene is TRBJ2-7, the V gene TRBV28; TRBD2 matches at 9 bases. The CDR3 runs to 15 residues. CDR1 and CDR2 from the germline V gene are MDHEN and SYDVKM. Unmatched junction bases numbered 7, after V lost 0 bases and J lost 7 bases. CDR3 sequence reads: CASSLWTSGVREQYF. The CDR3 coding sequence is TGTGCCAGCAGTTTATGGACTAGCGGTGTCCGGGAGCAGTACTTC.